This T cell receptor (beta chain) comes out of a study of blood T cell repertoires in COVID-19. The protocol was immunoSEQ multiplex PCR, while the TCRdb copy is restricted to in-frame clones and leaves out a portion. The table includes around 310,000 clones, 90% detected once. Germline loops: CDR1 MDHEN, CDR2 SYDVKM. The V gene lost 3 bases and the J gene lost 8 bases, with 13 bases spanning the gap. The CDR3 loop spans 14 amino acids. This receptor was taken from a woman in her 40s with COVID-19, enrolled during active disease. The source material was peripheral blood. The rearrangement links TRBV28 to TRBJ1-4; D might be TRBD1 (6 bases). The CDR3 loop reads CASSFHREGEKLFF. The CDR3 DNA reads as TGTGCCAGCAGTTTCCACAGGGAGGGAGAAAAACTGTTTTTT.